These 30 T cell receptor beta chains were all obtained from the same sample, sequenced in a study of blood T cell repertoires in COVID-19. Sequenced by immunoSEQ multiplex PCR; TCRdb stores in-frame clones only, minus some. This table holds approximately 240,000 clones, approximately 86% found once. Sequencing was carried out using peripheral blood. The receptors come from a woman aged 80 or older with active or convalescent COVID-19.

The chain links TRBV4-1 to TRBJ2-7; 9 nucleotides match TRBD1. The CDR3 is 13 amino acids. V gave up 4 bases and J gave up 6 bases; unmatched junction bases: 4. Germline lookup yields CDR1 MGHRA and CDR2 YSYEKL. The chain's CDR3 is CASSRGQGGEQYF. In DNA form, the CDR3 reads TGCGCCAGCAGCCGGGGACAGGGTGGCGAGCAGTACTTC.

The rearrangement uses TRBV5-1 and TRBJ1-2, with D tentatively TRBD1 (6 bases). Trimming took off 3 bases at V and 3 bases at J, with 9 bases between the two ends. The germline V gene encodes CDR1 SGHRS and CDR2 YFSETQ. CDR3 length equals 13 residues. CDR3 region: CASSWDIYYGYTF. CDR3 sequence (DNA): TGCGCCAGCAGCTGGGACATTTACTATGGCTACACCTTC.

The chain recombines TRBV5-5 with TRBJ1-1; a weak D match, TRBD1 (6 bases). The CDR3 consists of 14 residues. V was cut by 4 bases and J by 1 base, with 11 bases left in between. Germline loops: CDR1 SGHKS, CDR2 YYEKEE (reference sequence). The CDR3 loop reads CASSQDSWNTEAFF. The CDR3 DNA follows: TGTGCCAGCAGCCAGGACAGTTGGAACACTGAAGCTTTCTTT.

This clone came up once. The V call is TRBV30, the J call TRBJ1-5, with a possible D match to TRBD1 (5 bases). Trimming left V 1 base short and J 0 bases short, with 7 bases between. This CDR3 has 14 amino acids. CDR1 GTSNPN and CDR2 SVGIG come from the germline V gene (reference sequence). The CDR3 coding sequence is TGTGCCTGGAGTGGGACACTTAGCAATCAGCCCCAGCATTTT. Residues: CAWSGTLSNQPQHF.

This chain uses TRBV4-1 with TRBJ2-1, with 8 positions matching TRBD2. This CDR3 has 17 residues. V lost 0 bases to trimming and J lost 12 bases; unmatched junction nucleotides: 16. Germline CDR1 reads MGHRA; CDR2 reads YSYEKL. CDR3 DNA: TGCGCCAGCAGCCAAGATTTAAGGCGGGGGGTCGAAATGGTGCAGTTCTTC. The encoded protein is CASSQDLRRGVEMVQFF.

This sequence joins TRBV4-2 and TRBJ2-3; 10 bases are shared with TRBD2. The CDR3 contains 17 residues. CDR1 and CDR2 from the germline V gene are LGHNA and YNFKEQ. V was clipped by 2 bases and J by 1 base; unmatched bases: 6. The CDR3 DNA reads as TGTGCCAGCAGCCAAAATCTAGCGGGAGCAGGCACAGATACGCAGTATTTT. It encodes CASSQNLAGAGTDTQYF.

The genes are TRBV21-1 and TRBJ1-2; TRBD1, the D gene given by the table, was not confirmed from the DNA. TRBV21-1 is a pseudogene locus. CDR3 length equals 15 residues. CDR3 protein: CASSKGPLASYGYTF. The DNA of the CDR3 is TGTGCCAGCAGCAAAGGCCCATTGGCTTCCTATGGCTACACCTTC.

J is TRBJ1-2 and V is TRBV7-2; D possibly corresponds to TRBD1 (6 bases). The CDR3 is 12 amino acids. With 5 bases removed from V and 8 bases from J, the gap between germline ends came to 12 bases. Germline assignment: CDR1 SGHTA and CDR2 FQGNSA. The CDR3 DNA is TGTGCCAGCAGCCGCGACAGGTACGGCTACACCTTC. It codes for CASSRDRYGYTF.

The chain uses TRBV18 and TRBJ2-7, with 7 bases fitting TRBD2. CDR1 is KGHSH and CDR2 is LQKENI in the germline V gene. This CDR3 spans 15 amino acids. V lost 3 bases and J lost 0; bases outside the gene matches: 5. The CDR3 is CASSPPGGSSYEQYF. The CDR3 DNA sequence: TGTGCCAGCTCACCCCCCGGCGGGAGCTCCTACGAGCAGTACTTC.

The chain uses TRBV28 and TRBJ1-5; D gene ambiguous. The CDR3 extends over 13 amino acids. Per germline, CDR1 MDHEN and CDR2 SYDVKM. V lost 7 bases and J 1 base, leaving 8 bases between the germline ends. The CDR3 loop is CASTKRSNQPQHF. CDR3 DNA sequence: TGTGCCAGCACAAAGCGAAGCAATCAGCCCCAGCATTTT.

Regarding this clone: The same CDR3 is also encoded by other DNA sequences in this sample. The chain joins TRBV28 to TRBJ1-1, with 8 positions matching TRBD1. J was trimmed by 5 bases and V by 5 bases; bases with no gene match: 10. This CDR3 is 15 amino acids long. Germline assignment: CDR1 MDHEN and CDR2 SYDVKM. CDR3 nucleotides: TGTGCCAGCAGTCCCTCCGGACAGGGCGGGACTGAAGCTTTCTTT. Its translation is CASSPSGQGGTEAFF.

The chain combines TRBV30 with TRBJ1-2; 7 bases align to TRBD1. Germline CDR1 and CDR2: GTSNPN and SVGIG (reference sequence). This CDR3 is built from 12 residues. The V segment lost 2 bases and the J segment 5 bases; nucleotides outside the gene matches: 2. CDR3 sequence reads: CAWSLRGYGYTF. Written as DNA, the CDR3 is TGTGCCTGGAGTCTCAGGGGGTATGGCTACACCTTC. Together with reference TRBV30 and TRBJ1-2, the CDR3 gives the full variable domain: SQTIHQWPATLVQPVGSPLSLECTVEGTSNPNLYWYRQAAGRGLQLLFYSVGIGQISSEVPQNLSASRPQDRQFILSSKKLLLSDSGFYLCAWSLRGYGYTFGSGTRLTVV.

The chain has TRBV28 and TRBJ1-3; TRBD1 matches at 7 bases. The trim removed 6 bases at V and 0 bases at J, leaving 5 bases unmatched. CDR1 and CDR2 from the germline V gene are MDHEN and SYDVKM. The CDR3 totals 15 residues. The CDR3 sequence is CASRQGTSSGNTIYF. Written as DNA, the CDR3 is TGTGCCAGCAGACAGGGGACTAGCTCTGGAAACACCATATATTTT.

V and J are TRBV2 and TRBJ1-1; D perhaps matches TRBD1 (5 bases). The ends were cut back, 4 bases at V and 1 base at J, with 10 bases in the middle. The V gene's germline CDR1 is SNHLY and CDR2 FYNNEI. The CDR3 is 14 residues long. CDR3 protein: CASSAGLSNTEAFF. The DNA of the CDR3 is TGTGCCAGCAGTGCGGGACTCTCGAACACTGAAGCTTTCTTT.

V gene TRBV3-1 (or the pseudogene TRBV3-2) combines with J gene TRBJ1-1; 8 positions agree with TRBD1. CDR1 is LGHDT, CDR2 YNNKEL, per germline (reference sequence). The CDR3 consists of 14 residues. V was clipped by 10 bases and J by 2 bases; unmatched bases: 9. CDR3 in DNA: TGTGCCAACCTTCCGACAGGGGTAAACACTGAAGCTTTCTTT. It yields the protein CANLPTGVNTEAFF.

Note on this clone: Possible read error: a much larger clone is one base away. The chain uses TRBV12-3 or TRBV12-4 and TRBJ2-7; 7 positions agree with TRBD1. Trimming cost V 3 bases and J 2 bases; bases outside gene matches: 1. The CDR3 extends over 13 amino acids. In DNA, the CDR3 is TGTGCCAGCAGTTTGAGGGGGCCCTACGAGCAGTACTTC. Its protein product is CASSLRGPYEQYF.

J is TRBJ1-1 and V is TRBV5-8, with 9 bases lining up with TRBD1. V lost 2 bases, J lost 6 bases, and 5 bases stayed unmatched. Germline V gene data show CDR1 as SGHTS and CDR2 as YDEGEE. The CDR3 spans 14 residues. The CDR3 coding sequence is TGTGCCAGCAGCTTCCGGGACAGGGTCCCTGAAGCTTTCTTT. Protein: CASSFRDRVPEAFF.

The chain has TRBV28 and TRBJ1-3, with D possibly matching TRBD1 (5 bases). Germline lookup yields CDR1 MDHEN and CDR2 SYDVKM. This CDR3 is built from 14 residues. Trimming removed 4 bases from V and 7 bases from J, with 14 bases in between. The CDR3 DNA is TGTGCCAGCAGTTCCAGCCGCCAGGGTAACACCATATATTTT. Translation gives CASSSSRQGNTIYF.

The rearrangement uses TRBV9 and TRBJ1-2; 8 nucleotides line up with TRBD1. Trimming removed 3 bases from V and 4 bases from J; junction bases left unmatched: 8. Germline CDR1 SGDLS, CDR2 YYNGEE. This CDR3 is 15 amino acids long. The CDR3 bases are TGTGCCAGCAGCGCTAGAACAGGGGGAATCTATGGCTACACCTTC. Protein sequence: CASSARTGGIYGYTF.

The chain joins TRBV18 to TRBJ2-3; maybe TRBD2 (5 bases). Looked up from germline, CDR1 is KGHSH and CDR2 is LQKENI. Trimming shortened V by 6 bases and J by 6 bases, and 16 bases separated the two germline ends. There are 14 residues in the CDR3. CDR3 bases: TGTGCCAGCTCGCCAACAAACCGGAGGGATACGCAGTATTTT. This encodes CASSPTNRRDTQYF.

The table lists this clone with many counts. This specimen includes other DNA sequences encoding the same CDR3. J is TRBJ1-1 and V is TRBV5-1; D remains ambiguous. Trimming removed 0 bases from V and 5 bases from J, with 8 bases in between. Germline values: CDR1 SGHRS, CDR2 YFSETQ. The CDR3 totals 13 residues. The CDR3 DNA sequence: TGCGCCAGCAGCTTGGATCGGGGTACTGAAGCTTTCTTT. This encodes CASSLDRGTEAFF.

The chain employs TRBV3-1 (or the pseudogene TRBV3-2) and TRBJ1-1; tentatively, D is TRBD1 (6 bases). In germline, CDR1 is LGHDT, CDR2 YNNKEL (reference sequence). This CDR3 is built from 17 residues. V was trimmed by 1 base and J by 1 base, leaving 16 bases between them. Here the CDR3 reads CASSQGRGGGANTEAFF. For the CDR3, the DNA is TGTGCCAGCAGCCAAGGACGCGGGGGCGGTGCGAACACTGAAGCTTTCTTT.

The chain links TRBV19 to TRBJ2-2; 9 nucleotides match TRBD1. The germline V gene encodes CDR1 LNHDA and CDR2 SQIVND (reference sequence). This CDR3 region has 16 residues. V lost 4 bases, J lost 2 bases, and 5 bases stayed unmatched. In DNA, the CDR3 is TGTGCCAGTAGTACCCGGACAGGGGTCAACACCGGGGAGCTGTTTTTT. Residues: CASSTRTGVNTGELFF.

The rearrangement links TRBV5-1 to TRBJ2-5, with 13 bases lining up with TRBD2. The CDR3 extends over 17 amino acids. V trimming: 4 bases; J trimming: 5 bases; junction bases outside the gene matches: 11. CDR1 SGHRS and CDR2 YFSETQ come from the germline V gene. CDR3 sequence (DNA): TGCGCCAGCAGCCGGATCCGGACTAGCGGGAGCTTGGAGACCCAGTACTTC. This sequence encodes CASSRIRTSGSLETQYF.

This clone was detected a few times. Different DNA sequences within this sample yield the same CDR3. This CDR3 reads CASSGTGNSPLHF. CDR3 nucleotide sequence: TGTGCCAGCAGCGGGACAGGGAACTCACCCCTCCACTTT. The gene calls are TRBV5-6 and TRBJ1-6, with 9 bases lining up with TRBD1. CDR3 length: 13 residues. Trimming at V came to 4 bases and at J to 10 bases, leaving 3 bases not matched to a gene. Germline CDR1 and CDR2: SGHDT and YYEEEE.

The chain combines TRBV15 with TRBJ1-5, with TRBD1 identical over 7 bases. The CDR3 has 16 amino acids. Germline V CDR1 and CDR2: LNHNV, YYDKDF (reference sequence). V was pared by 3 bases and J by 2 bases, with 7 bases of the junction left unmatched. The CDR3 reads CATSSDRDVGNQPQHF. CDR3 nucleotides: TGTGCCACCAGCAGTGACAGGGATGTGGGCAATCAGCCCCAGCATTTT.

The chain employs TRBV7-9 and TRBJ1-3, with TRBD1 matching over 9 bases. The germline CDR1 and CDR2 sequences are SEHNR and FQNEAQ (reference sequence). With V trimmed by 1 base and J by 2 bases, 6 bases remained unmatched. This CDR3 has 17 amino acids. The chain's CDR3 is CASSLGGQGKTGNTIYF. The CDR3 nucleotides are TGTGCCAGCAGCTTAGGGGGACAGGGCAAAACTGGAAACACCATATATTTT.

The chain combines TRBV18 with TRBJ1-4; possibly TRBD1 for D (5 bases). The germline gives CDR1 KGHSH, CDR2 LQKENI. The CDR3 totals 17 residues. V gave up 3 bases and J gave up 5 bases, with 19 bases separating them. DNA of the CDR3: TGTGCCAGCTCACCTGGGGATCAGGGTGGCAGAAATGAAAAACTGTTTTTT. It codes for CASSPGDQGGRNEKLFF.

The rearrangement uses TRBV5-1 and TRBJ2-5; 13 positions match TRBD2. CDR3 length equals 15 residues. V trimming: 4 bases; J trimming: 5 bases; junction bases outside the gene matches: 5. Germline CDR1 SGHRS, CDR2 YFSETQ. CDR3 bases: TGCGCCAGCAGCGAAACTAGCGGGGGGGCGGAGACCCAGTACTTC. Translating it yields CASSETSGGAETQYF.

This chain uses TRBV5-1 with TRBJ2-5; weak D call: TRBD1 (6 bases). The CDR3 consists of 14 residues. The germline CDR1 and CDR2 sequences are SGHRS and YFSETQ. Trimming left V 1 base short and J 6 bases short, with 13 bases between. The CDR3 is CASSLNAGEKTQYF. CDR3 bases: TGCGCCAGCAGCTTGAACGCAGGGGAGAAGACCCAGTACTTC. Full variable domain (remainder filled in from reference TRBV5-1 and TRBJ2-5): KAGVTQTPRYLIKTRGQQVTLSCSPISGHRSVSWYQQTPGQGLQFLFEYFSETQRNKGNFPGRFSGRQFSNSRSEMNVSTLELGDSALYLCASSLNAGEKTQYFGPGTRLLVL.